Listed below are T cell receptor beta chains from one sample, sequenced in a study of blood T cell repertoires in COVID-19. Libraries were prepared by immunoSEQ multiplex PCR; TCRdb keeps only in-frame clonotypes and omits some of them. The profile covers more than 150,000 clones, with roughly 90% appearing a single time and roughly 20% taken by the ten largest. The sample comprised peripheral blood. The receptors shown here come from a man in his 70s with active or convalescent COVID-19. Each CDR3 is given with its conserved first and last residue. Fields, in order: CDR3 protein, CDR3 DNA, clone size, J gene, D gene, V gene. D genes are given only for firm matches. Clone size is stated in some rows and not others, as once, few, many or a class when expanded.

CDR3aa: CASSLSVAGTLNAYEQYF
CDR3nt: TGCGCCAGCAGCTTGTCCGTCGCGGGCACACTCAACGCCTACGAGCAGTACTTC
abundance: .
j_gene: TRBJ2-7
d_gene: .
v_gene: TRBV5-1

CDR3aa: CASSSRRGSQPLHF
CDR3nt: TGTGCCAGCAGCTCCCGCAGGGGGTCGCAACCCCTCCACTTT
abundance: .
j_gene: TRBJ1-6
d_gene: TRBD1
v_gene: TRBV5-6

CDR3aa: CASSRDSGTYEQYF
CDR3nt: TGTGCCAGCAGCCGGGACAGCGGCACCTACGAGCAGTACTTC
abundance: once
j_gene: TRBJ2-7
d_gene: TRBD1
v_gene: TRBV7-2

CDR3aa: CASSLAQGSLNTEAFF
CDR3nt: TGCGCCAGCAGCTTGGCTCAGGGCTCGTTGAACACTGAAGCTTTCTTT
abundance: .
j_gene: TRBJ1-1
d_gene: .
v_gene: TRBV5-1

CDR3aa: CASSWQPAGSTNTEAFF
CDR3nt: TGCGCCAGCAGCTGGCAGCCGGCCGGGAGTACAAACACTGAAGCTTTCTTT
abundance: .
j_gene: TRBJ1-1
d_gene: .
v_gene: TRBV5-1

CDR3aa: CASTRVRGSGNTIYF
CDR3nt: TGTGCCAGCACCCGAGTTCGCGGCTCTGGAAACACCATATATTTT
abundance: .
j_gene: TRBJ1-3
d_gene: .
v_gene: TRBV6-5

CDR3aa: CASSPQGQGGTDTQYF
CDR3nt: TGCGCCAGCAGCCCCCAGGGACAGGGAGGCACAGATACGCAGTATTTT
abundance: once
j_gene: TRBJ2-3
d_gene: TRBD1
v_gene: TRBV5-1

CDR3aa: CASSTGWTGTDTQYF
CDR3nt: TGTGCCAGCAGCACAGGGTGGACAGGCACAGATACGCAGTATTTT
abundance: .
j_gene: TRBJ2-3
d_gene: .
v_gene: TRBV11-3

CDR3aa: CASSLSTGDYEQYF
CDR3nt: TGTGCCAGCAGCTTATCGACAGGGGACTACGAGCAGTACTTC
abundance: .
j_gene: TRBJ2-7
d_gene: TRBD1
v_gene: TRBV7-3

CDR3aa: CASRPIQGKESPLHF
CDR3nt: TGTGCCAGCAGACCCATCCAGGGAAAGGAGTCACCCCTCCACTTT
abundance: .
j_gene: TRBJ1-6
d_gene: .
v_gene: TRBV27

CDR3aa: CASSRSLGRKQQYF
CDR3nt: TGTGCCAGCAGCCGCTCGTTGGGCCGAAAGCAGCAGTACTTC
abundance: .
j_gene: TRBJ2-7
d_gene: .
v_gene: TRBV28

CDR3aa: CASTSHRRNTEAFF
CDR3nt: TGTGCCAGCACCTCCCACAGGCGGAACACTGAAGCTTTCTTT
abundance: .
j_gene: TRBJ1-1
d_gene: .
v_gene: TRBV6-5

CDR3aa: CASSLVPMWTSGNNEQFF
CDR3nt: TGTGCTAGCAGCTTAGTCCCGATGTGGACTAGCGGAAACAATGAGCAGTTCTTC
abundance: .
j_gene: TRBJ2-1
d_gene: TRBD2
v_gene: TRBV7-7

CDR3aa: CAWSRGLGTEAFF
CDR3nt: TGTGCCTGGAGCAGGGGGCTAGGCACTGAAGCTTTCTTT
abundance: .
j_gene: TRBJ1-1
d_gene: TRBD1
v_gene: TRBV30

CDR3aa: CASSVGEQPERKGGYTF
CDR3nt: TGTGCCAGCAGCGTAGGGGAACAGCCTGAGCGAAAGGGGGGCTACACCTTC
abundance: once
j_gene: TRBJ1-2
d_gene: .
v_gene: TRBV9

CDR3aa: CASSQREGRGEKLFF
CDR3nt: TGCGCCAGCAGCCAACGGGAGGGAAGGGGTGAAAAACTGTTTTTT
abundance: .
j_gene: TRBJ1-4
d_gene: .
v_gene: TRBV4-3

CDR3aa: CASSRGGSSYNEQFF
CDR3nt: TGTGCCAGCAGCCGCGGGGGGAGCTCCTACAATGAGCAGTTCTTC
abundance: .
j_gene: TRBJ2-1
d_gene: TRBD2
v_gene: TRBV5-4

CDR3aa: CASSLAGGPYEQYF
CDR3nt: TGTGCCAGCAGTTTAGCGGGAGGGCCCTACGAGCAGTACTTC
abundance: .
j_gene: TRBJ2-7
d_gene: TRBD2
v_gene: TRBV28

CDR3aa: CASTLLDRVSGYTF
CDR3nt: TGTGCCAGCACCTTACTGGACAGGGTTTCTGGCTACACCTTC
abundance: .
j_gene: TRBJ1-2
d_gene: TRBD1
v_gene: TRBV6-6

CDR3aa: CASSATGSGNQPQHF
CDR3nt: TGTGCCAGCTCAGCGACAGGGAGTGGCAATCAGCCCCAGCATTTT
abundance: few
j_gene: TRBJ1-5
d_gene: TRBD1
v_gene: TRBV18

CDR3aa: CATSRDGEGPEQYF
CDR3nt: TGTGCCACCAGCAGAGATGGGGAGGGGCCCGAGCAGTACTTC
abundance: .
j_gene: TRBJ2-7
d_gene: TRBD2
v_gene: TRBV15

CDR3aa: CASSVFGTGATNEKLFF
CDR3nt: TGCGCCAGCAGCGTCTTCGGGACAGGGGCAACTAATGAAAAACTGTTTTTT
abundance: .
j_gene: TRBJ1-4
d_gene: TRBD1
v_gene: TRBV5-1

CDR3aa: CASSTGQSSNQPQHF
CDR3nt: TGTGCCAGCAGCACGGGACAGAGTAGCAATCAGCCCCAGCATTTT
abundance: .
j_gene: TRBJ1-5
d_gene: TRBD1
v_gene: TRBV9

CDR3aa: CASSLSTQGTLAKNIQYF
CDR3nt: TGTGCCAGCAGTCTATCAACACAGGGGACCTTAGCCAAAAACATTCAGTACTTC
abundance: .
j_gene: TRBJ2-4
d_gene: TRBD1
v_gene: TRBV6-2/TRBV6-3

CDR3aa: CASSYPGDDGGYTF
CDR3nt: TGTGCCAGCAGTTACCCGGGGGACGATGGCGGCTACACCTTC
abundance: once
j_gene: TRBJ1-2
d_gene: .
v_gene: TRBV6-6